This T cell receptor (beta chain) was retrieved from a study of T cells in Graves' hyperthyroidism and ophthalmopathy (dated by TCRdb to about 2019). About the full investigation: Peripheral blood samples were taken at the time of initial diagnosis, prior to any treatment. In six Graves' hyperthyroidism patients, the study also compared T-cell repertoires from thyroid tissue with T-cell repertoires from blood. To identify TCR V-J signatures that set the groups apart, the researchers used a discovery cohort of 90 to 100 patients, made up of around 42 with Graves' ophthalmopathy and 55 to 65 with stable Graves' hyperthyroidism. Whether ophthalmopathy could be predicted prospectively was tested in an independent validation cohort made up of under 20 hyperthyroidism patients plus 17 patients who later progressed to ophthalmopathy. The 75 to 100 discovery patients were randomly split 7:3 into training and test sets. The paper describes TCR Vbeta CDR3 sequencing of some 130 peripheral blood samples, made up of roughly 45 ophthalmopathy patients, some 76 hyperthyroidism patients and some 17 progressor patients. After sampling, hyperthyroidism patients received methimazole starting at 30 mg daily, and ophthalmopathy patients received high-dose intravenous methylprednisolone.

This clonotype appeared a few times. Its recognized antigen is unknown. The sample holds no much larger clone one base away, and base qualities are not on file. A patient counted as having stable Graves' hyperthyroidism if no progression to ophthalmopathy occurred over 18 months of follow-up. The hyperthyroidism patients were between 18 and 65 years old and newly diagnosed, with a disease duration of less than 2 months. Patients with uncontrolled infections, other autoimmune diseases, pregnancy or lactation were excluded. Diagnoses were established on the basis of clinical symptoms, serum thyroxine and TRAb, thyroid ultrasound, and orbital computed tomography. PBMCs were isolated from 7.5 to 10 ml of fresh peripheral blood by Ficoll-Paque density gradient centrifugation. Total RNA was extracted using Trizol reagent, and RNA quality was assessed on an Agilent 2100 Bioanalyzer. The full study reports these points: No statistical method was used to fix the sample size in advance, and group allocation was not hidden from the investigators. In validation, the model predicted progression to ophthalmopathy a median of roughly 6.5 months before onset, with over 55% sensitivity and more than 72% specificity. Most expanded thyroid clonotypes (frequency above 0.001) were also detected in blood, suggesting blood repertoires may reflect thyroid immune responses. In cross-validation, a model built on a 13 V-J signature told ophthalmopathy apart from stable hyperthyroidism with roughly 87% sensitivity and about 81% specificity, and in testing the same model reached 80%/75%.

The CDR3 goes from the cysteine to the phenylalanine over 17 residues. Just CDR3 DNA is preserved here, 51 bases in frame from base 1. V is clipped by 5 bases and J by 0 bases, and the sequence between their germline boundaries is 15 bases long. The germline V gene encodes CDR1 SGDLS and CDR2 YYNGEE. The TCR beta CDR3 regions were amplified from the RNA transcripts. A first-round RT-PCR of the TCR CDR3 used the HTBI primer set with the Qiagen OneStep RT-PCR kit. Libraries were constructed in a second round of multiplex PCR, after which size selection and purification were carried out. Sequencing of the libraries was done on an Illumina HiSeq2000 using paired-end 100 bp reads. For the original study's pipeline: SOAPnuke was used to process the raw data, removing reads that contained adapters or uncalled bases, had a mean Phred below 15, or lacked an exact match to the constant primer or identifier. High-quality paired reads were merged with COPE v1.2.5, and unique nucleotide sequences were defined as clonotypes. MiTCR v1.1 was used to align the clonotypes against IMGT TRBV, TRBD and TRBJ reference segments. Only V-J combinations with frequency above 0.0001, covering 99.2% of repertoires, were analysed. The TCS score was defined as the ratio of F50 (clonal expansion) to E x V (chaos), calculated using BLOSUM62-based TCRdist between CDR3 peptides within each V-J. Welch's t-statistics and random forest reduced 500 to 650 V-J features to 13, which were used in a naive Bayes classifier (R e1071). The public sequencing data were trimmed at Q25 with fastp and processed into clonotypes with MiXCR by TCRdb, which kept only in-frame beta chains. Entries that share a CDR3 protein sequence are merged under the most common genes and DNA. The V and J calls shown here were made by TCRdb, not taken from the authors' results. The table for this sample lists 350,000 to 400,000 distinct CDR3 sequences; approximately 15% of them were counted only once. In total, the top ten clones hold approximately 29% of the sample.

The source material was blood. Here the chain combines TRBV9 and TRBJ2-6; the best D guess is TRBD2, with 5 bases matching. The source is a woman in her 30s with Graves' hyperthyroidism. The CDR3 region has the sequence CASRGSERVSGANVLTF. The DNA sequence is given as TGTGCCAGCAGAGGTAGCGAGAGAGTCTCTGGGGCCAACGTCCTGACTTTC.